The 23 T cell receptor beta chains given below trace back to one sample, sequenced in a study of OX40 agonist ivuxolimab in advanced cancers. TCRdb keeps only in-frame clones here, not all; method: immunoSEQ multiplex PCR. Among about 84,000 clones listed, around nine tenths were seen once. Here the sequenced sample was CD4+ or CD8+ T cells sorted from blood, taken in a trial of the OX40 agonist ivuxolimab. The source is an adult with an advanced solid tumor such as melanoma, head and neck, liver or kidney cancer.

The rearrangement uses TRBV7-9 and TRBJ2-5; 10 nucleotides align to TRBD1. Germline CDR1 is SEHNR and CDR2 is FQNEAQ (reference sequence). The V gene end was trimmed by 5 bases and the J gene end by 5 bases; junction bases not matched to a gene: 8. The CDR3 is 15 amino acids. The CDR3 DNA reads as TGTGCCAGCAGCCCAGGGACAGGGGTTACGGAGACCCAGTACTTC. Its protein product is CASSPGTGVTETQYF.

J is TRBJ2-1 and V is TRBV2; 8 bases map to TRBD2. The CDR3 length is 18 residues. J was trimmed by 4 bases and V by 6 bases; bases with no gene match: 17. The germline CDR1 and CDR2 sequences are SNHLY and FYNNEI. The CDR3 region is CASSVLGGAAGAYNEQFF. The CDR3 DNA reads TGTGCCAGCAGCGTCCTCGGGGGGGCGGCGGGGGCATACAATGAGCAGTTCTTC. Filled out from reference TRBV2 and TRBJ2-1, the complete variable domain reads EPEVTQTPSHQVTQMGQEVILRCVPISNHLYFYWYRQILGQKVEFLVSFYNNEISEKSEIFDDQFSVERPDGSNFTLKIRSTKLEDSAMYFCASSVLGGAAGAYNEQFFGPGTRLTVL.

This clone was counted a single time. The V and J genes are TRBV28 and TRBJ1-4, with D hard to call. Germline V gene lookup returns CDR1 MDHEN and CDR2 SYDVKM. V was cut by 5 bases and J by 4 bases, with 14 bases left in between. The CDR3 runs to 15 residues. DNA for the CDR3: TGTGCCAGCAGTCCCTTGCGCGGGGTTAATGAAAAACTGTTTTTT. Translation gives CASSPLRGVNEKLFF.

The chain has TRBV11-3 and TRBJ2-6, with D possibly being TRBD1 (5 bases). Between the trimmed V and J ends, which lost 8 bases and 4 bases, there was a span of 12 bases. CDR1 and CDR2 from the germline V gene are SGHNT and YENEEA. This CDR3 spans 14 amino acids. Here the CDR3 DNA reads TGTGCCAGCTCACACAGGACAGGGGCCAACGTCCTGACTTTC. Protein: CASSHRTGANVLTF.

The rearrangement joins TRBV7-3 to TRBJ2-5; maybe TRBD1 (5 bases). The germline gives CDR1 SGHTA, CDR2 FQGTGA. This CDR3 region has 13 residues. The V end lost 4 bases, the J end lost 7 bases, and 13 bases lay between the germline ends. CDR3 region: CASSSVQGGTQYF. The CDR3 DNA reads TGTGCCAGCAGCTCCGTTCAGGGCGGGACCCAGTACTTC.

The V call is TRBV30, the J call TRBJ2-2; D uncertain. Germline V lookup: CDR1 GTSNPN, CDR2 SVGIG (reference sequence). The V end lost 2 bases, the J end lost 4 bases, and 8 bases lay between the germline ends. The length of the CDR3 is 13 residues. CDR3 amino acids: CAWSRLLTGELFF. CDR3 bases: TGTGCCTGGAGTCGCCTTCTCACCGGGGAGCTGTTTTTT. The whole variable domain, filled in from reference TRBV30 and TRBJ2-2, reads SQTIHQWPATLVQPVGSPLSLECTVEGTSNPNLYWYRQAAGRGLQLLFYSVGIGQISSEVPQNLSASRPQDRQFILSSKKLLLSDSGFYLCAWSRLLTGELFFGEGSRLTVL.

With regard to this clone: Other DNA sequences in the same sample also yield this CDR3. The chain recombines TRBV5-6 with TRBJ2-3, with no clear D. The germline gives CDR1 SGHDT, CDR2 YYEEEE. The V end lost 0 bases, the J end lost 6 bases, and 2 bases lay between the germline ends. The CDR3 runs to 11 residues. The CDR3 here is CASSLADTQYF. The CDR3 DNA reads TGTGCCAGCAGCTTGGCGGATACGCAGTATTTT.

CDR3 residues: CASSSGTGDYGYTF. The CDR3 bases are TGTGCCAGCAGTTCCGGGACGGGGGACTATGGCTACACCTTC. The chain employs TRBV6-5 and TRBJ1-2, with a possible D match to TRBD1 (5 bases). CDR1 and CDR2 from the germline V gene are MNHEY and SVGAGI. Trimming pared 4 bases from V and 3 bases from J, leaving 12 bases between. The CDR3 runs to 14 residues.

The rearrangement joins TRBV5-4 to TRBJ2-2; TRBD2 might be the D (6 bases). The CDR3 spans 16 residues. CDR1 SGHNT and CDR2 YYREEE come from the germline V gene (reference sequence). V dropped 6 bases and J dropped 2 bases, with 17 bases sitting between them. The CDR3 loop reads CASKRAGFVNTGELFF. The DNA for the CDR3 is TGTGCCAGCAAACGTGCGGGGTTCGTTAACACCGGGGAGCTGTTTTTT.

This chain joins TRBV6-1 and TRBJ2-3; 8 bases agree with TRBD1. The CDR3 is 14 amino acids. After removal of 8 bases from V and 0 bases from J, the junction contained 4 bases not matched to a gene. From germline, CDR1 is MNHNS and CDR2 SASEGT. CDR3 sequence reads: CASEQGVSTDTQYF. In DNA form, the CDR3 reads TGTGCCAGCGAACAGGGGGTAAGCACAGATACGCAGTATTTT.

The J gene is TRBJ1-1, the V gene TRBV6-5, with 10 bases fitting TRBD1. The length of the CDR3 is 16 residues. Germline V lookup: CDR1 MNHEY, CDR2 SVGAGI. V shed 4 bases, J shed 4 bases, and the junction held 9 bases outside the gene matches. The CDR3 region has the DNA TGTGCCAGCAGTTCTCCCCGGGACAGGGGTGGCACTGAAGCTTTCTTT. It codes for CASSSPRDRGGTEAFF.

This chain connects TRBV6-1 to TRBJ1-2; D not resolved. The CDR3 is 13 residues long. Trimming removed 4 bases at V and 7 bases at J, with 13 bases between. Germline values: CDR1 MNHNS, CDR2 SASEGT. The CDR3 nucleotides are TGTGCCAGCAGTGCGGGGAGGCTGGGTGGCTACACCTTC. Its protein product is CASSAGRLGGYTF.

This clone showed up just a few times. The CDR3 region has the DNA TGTGCCAGCAGTGTACTTGGTGGGGACACTGAAGCTTTCTTT. Protein product: CASSVLGGDTEAFF. The chain carries TRBV2 and TRBJ1-1; D unresolved. The CDR3 length is 14 residues. Trimming stripped 4 bases from V and 3 bases from J, with 12 bases between. Germline V gene lookup returns CDR1 SNHLY and CDR2 FYNNEI.

J is TRBJ2-3 and V is TRBV4-1, with D perhaps matching TRBD2 (6 bases). CDR3 length: 15 amino acids. The germline CDR1 and CDR2 sequences are MGHRA and YSYEKL. The V gene lost 4 bases and the J gene lost 2 bases, with 13 bases spanning the gap. CDR3 sequence: CASSPRDFYTDTQYF. DNA of the CDR3: TGCGCCAGCAGCCCCCGGGACTTTTACACAGATACGCAGTATTTT.

The chain couples TRBV28 to TRBJ1-5; unclear D gene. This CDR3 contains 13 residues. Germline CDR1 and CDR2: MDHEN and SYDVKM. Trimming left V 4 bases short and J 5 bases short, with 9 bases between. CDR3 DNA: TGTGCCAGCAGTTCAAGCGGGCATCAGCCCCAGCATTTT. Protein sequence: CASSSSGHQPQHF.

The chain is built from TRBV7-2 and TRBJ2-7, with TRBD2 matching 9 bases. Looked up from germline, CDR1 is SGHTA and CDR2 is FQGNSA. Trimming removed 2 bases from V and 1 base from J; junction bases left unmatched: 6. The CDR3 is 16 residues long. CDR3 in DNA: TGTGCCAGCAGCTTAACCGGGACTAGCCGATCCTACGAGCAGTACTTC. Translated: CASSLTGTSRSYEQYF.

The chain recombines TRBV2 with TRBJ2-4; 12 positions match TRBD1. The CDR3 runs 14 residues. The trim removed 8 bases at V and 7 bases at J, leaving 6 bases unmatched. CDR1 is SNHLY, CDR2 FYNNEI, per germline. CDR3 amino acids: CASLGTGGWNIQYF. The CDR3 DNA reads as TGTGCCAGCCTAGGGACAGGGGGCTGGAACATTCAGTACTTC.

The V and J genes are TRBV6-6 and TRBJ1-4; 10 positions match TRBD1. CDR3 length equals 15 residues. Germline V CDR1 and CDR2: MNHNY, SVGAGI (reference sequence). V lost 5 bases and J lost 7; bases outside the gene matches: 7. The CDR3 here is CASSKSGTGAEKLFF. Written as DNA, the CDR3 is TGTGCCAGCAGTAAATCCGGGACAGGGGCTGAAAAACTGTTTTTT.

The chain uses TRBV4-3 and TRBJ2-1, with a possible D match to TRBD1 (5 bases). V lost 8 bases, J lost 7 bases, and 15 bases lay in between. This CDR3 comprises 13 residues. Germline V lookup: CDR1 LGHNA, CDR2 YSLEER. The CDR3 coding sequence is TGCGCCAGCCGAAGAGGAAGGGGTAATGAGCAGTTCTTC. This gives the protein CASRRGRGNEQFF.

This clone was detected once. The chain uses TRBV7-9 and TRBJ2-5; TRBD1 aligns across 9 bases. Germline V lookup: CDR1 SEHNR, CDR2 FQNEAQ (reference sequence). This CDR3 contains 14 residues. After removal of 5 bases from V and 2 bases from J, the junction contained 3 bases not matched to a gene. The CDR3 DNA follows: TGTGCCAGCAGCCGAGGGACAGGGCAAGAGACCCAGTACTTC. It codes for CASSRGTGQETQYF. Together with reference TRBV7-9 and TRBJ2-5, the CDR3 gives the full variable domain: DTGVSQNPRHKITKRGQNVTFRCDPISEHNRLYWYRQTLGQGPEFLTYFQNEAQLEKSRLLSDRFSAERPKGSFSTLEIQRTEQGDSAMYLCASSRGTGQETQYFGPGTRLLVL.

This clone was counted only a few times. CDR3: CAWSRGALGTEAFF. In DNA form, the CDR3 reads TGTGCCTGGAGTCGGGGGGCGCTGGGAACTGAAGCTTTCTTT. The V gene is TRBV30, the J gene TRBJ1-1, with D possibly being TRBD1 (6 bases). CDR3 length: 14 amino acids. Per the germline V gene, CDR1 is GTSNPN and CDR2 is SVGIG (reference sequence). Trimming shortened V by 2 bases and J by 5 bases, and 15 bases separated the two germline ends.

The sample holds one count of this clone. The V gene is TRBV6-6, the J gene TRBJ1-2; tentatively, D is TRBD1 (5 bases). The length of the CDR3 is 14 residues. The germline V and J ends were trimmed by 5 bases and 8 bases, with 18 bases remaining between them. CDR1 and CDR2 from the germline V gene are MNHNY and SVGAGI (reference sequence). The CDR3 protein is CASSTRDGLRGYTF. In DNA, the CDR3 is TGTGCCAGCAGTACACGGGACGGCTTACGAGGCTACACCTTC.

The chain combines TRBV27 with TRBJ2-7; no firm D call. The CDR3 has 12 amino acids. In germline, CDR1 is MNHEY, CDR2 SMNVEV (reference sequence). V was trimmed by 7 bases and J by 6 bases, leaving 13 bases between them. The CDR3: CASIRAVCEQYF. CDR3 nucleotides: TGTGCCAGCATCCGGGCAGTTTGCGAGCAGTACTTC.